Listed below are T cell receptor beta chains from one sample, sequenced in a study of regulatory dendritic cells for organ transplantation. Their specific antigens are unknown. TCRdb's table, derived via immunoSEQ multiplex PCR, lists solely in-frame clones and lacks some. The table has roughly 4,200 clones, over 45% seen once. Input material: memory CD8+ T cells from blood cultured with regulatory dendritic cells. These receptors came from a human donor in good health. The CDR3 runs from the conserved cysteine through the conserved F or W. D genes are given only for firm matches. Some rows mark clone size as missing; the rest say once, few, many or name a class of expanded clone.

TRBJ2-1,.,.,TRBV27,TGTGCCAGCAGACCAGGCGTTAGCGGTGCTCTTAATGAGCAGTTCTTC,CASRPGVSGALNEQFF
TRBJ2-5,.,.,TRBV19,TGTGCCAGTAGTATTTCCGTCCAAGAGACCCAGTACTTC,CASSISVQETQYF
TRBJ1-1,.,.,TRBV27,TGTGCCAGCTCTCTTTGGGGGGGGAGAAAAGCTTTCTTT,CASSLWGGRKAFF
TRBJ1-1,.,few,TRBV14,TGTGCCAGCAGCCCCTCTAGCGGCACTGAAGCTTTCTTT,CASSPSSGTEAFF
TRBJ2-2,TRBD2,.,TRBV7-2,TGTGCCAGCAGATATACTAGCGGGGGGGCGAACACCGGGGAGCTGTTTTTT,CASRYTSGGANTGELFF
TRBJ2-7,.,.,TRBV4-3,TGCGCCAGCAGCCAAGGAATCCAGGGGATAAGACCCTACGAGCAGTACTTC,CASSQGIQGIRPYEQYF
TRBJ1-6,.,few,TRBV13,TGTGCCAGCAGCGTAACAGGGAGTTCACCCCTCCACTTT,CASSVTGSSPLHF
TRBJ2-7,.,few,TRBV27,TGTGCCTCCCAGGGTCCGGGCTACGAGCAGTACTTC,CASQGPGYEQYF
TRBJ1-2,.,few,TRBV2,TGTGCCAGCAGTGAAGAACAGAGAGGCTACACCTTC,CASSEEQRGYTF
TRBJ2-3,.,.,TRBV11-2,TGTGCCAGCAGCGTGTCGCGGGGTAGCACAGATACGCAGTATTTT,CASSVSRGSTDTQYF
TRBJ2-1,.,.,TRBV6-5,TGTGCCAGCAGTTACTCTTTACAGGTCTACAATGAGCAGTTCTTC,CASSYSLQVYNEQFF
TRBJ1-5,.,.,TRBV6-1,TGTGCCAGCAGCATACAGGGAAAGCCCCAGCATTTT,CASSIQGKPQHF
TRBJ1-2,.,.,TRBV5-1,TGCGCCAGCAGCGAGGGACACTCCTATGGCTACACCTTC,CASSEGHSYGYTF
TRBJ1-5,.,.,TRBV19,TGTGCCAGTAGTCCCACCCGGCAGGGATACAATCAGCCCCAGCATTTT,CASSPTRQGYNQPQHF
TRBJ1-6,TRBD1,.,TRBV13,TGTGCCAGCAGCTCGGCCTCGGACAGGGGGCAGGATTCACCCCTCCACTTT,CASSSASDRGQDSPLHF
TRBJ2-7,.,.,TRBV9,TGTGCCAGCAGCTCTGGACAGAACGAGCAGTACTTC,CASSSGQNEQYF
TRBJ1-4,.,few,TRBV4-2,TGTGCCAGCAGCCAAGATAAGTCAGGATCTAATGAAAAACTGTTTTTT,CASSQDKSGSNEKLFF
TRBJ1-2,.,.,TRBV4-1,TGCGCCAGCAGCCAAGTGTTAGGGAGTAAGGAATATGGCTACACCTTC,CASSQVLGSKEYGYTF
TRBJ1-2,.,.,TRBV5-4,TGTGCCAGCAGCTCGTTCCGGGACTCGCATGGGGGCTACACCTTC,CASSSFRDSHGGYTF
TRBJ2-7,TRBD2,once,TRBV27,TGTGCCAGCAGTTCCAGCGGGGCCACCTACGAGCAGTACTTC,CASSSSGATYEQYF
TRBJ1-5,.,.,TRBV12-1,TGTGCCAGCAGCACCCTGGGGGCAGACAATCAGCCCCAGCATTTT,CASSTLGADNQPQHF
TRBJ1-1,.,.,TRBV7-8,TGTGCCAGCAGCTTAGGACAAGGGAGCACTGAAGCTTTCTTT,CASSLGQGSTEAFF
TRBJ1-2,.,.,TRBV2,TGTGCCAGAACAAACGCCGTGGGCGCAGGGTATGGCTACACCTTC,CARTNAVGAGYGYTF
TRBJ2-3,TRBD2,.,TRBV19,TGTGCCACCGGGCAGGAGCGGGGGGCAGATACGCAGTATTTT,CATGQERGADTQYF
TRBJ2-5,.,.,TRBV6-5,TGTGCCACTGGGGCTACGGAGACCCAGTACTTC,CATGATETQYF
TRBJ2-7,.,.,TRBV6-6,TGTGCCAGCAGTTACCGGGACACCTACGAGCAGTACTTC,CASSYRDTYEQYF
TRBJ2-5,TRBD2,.,TRBV6-1,TGTGCCAGCAGTGAATTGGCGGGGGGGCCGGAGACCCAGTACTTC,CASSELAGGPETQYF
TRBJ1-5,.,few,TRBV4-1,TGCGCCAGCAGCCAAGTGCCCGGGGGCAATCAGCCCCAGCATTTT,CASSQVPGGNQPQHF
TRBJ1-2,TRBD1,.,TRBV5-6,TGTGCCAGCAGCTTGGCCGGGACAGGTGATGGCTACACCTTC,CASSLAGTGDGYTF
TRBJ1-1,.,.,TRBV7-2,TGTGCCAGCAGCTTAGGATGGCGGGGGGCTGACACTGAAGCTTTCTTT,CASSLGWRGADTEAFF
TRBJ2-1,.,.,TRBV5-5,TGTGCCAGCAGCTTGGCAACCGCGATTACTAGATATTACAATGAGCAGTTCTTC,CASSLATAITRYYNEQFF
TRBJ1-1,.,.,TRBV4-3,TGCGCCAGCAGCCAAGATACCGGGAGGAGCACTGAAGCTTTCTTT,CASSQDTGRSTEAFF
TRBJ1-1,.,.,TRBV2,TGTGCCAGCAAGGAGGCCCATAGGAACACTGAAGCTTTCTTT,CASKEAHRNTEAFF
TRBJ1-5,.,.,TRBV5-5,TGTGCCAGCAGCTTGGCCGTGGCGGCCTATAGCAATCAGCCCCAGCATTTT,CASSLAVAAYSNQPQHF
TRBJ1-2,.,.,TRBV27,TGTGCCAGCAGTTTAGTGCGGGGGTCTGGCTACACCTTC,CASSLVRGSGYTF
TRBJ2-1,.,few,TRBV10-2,TGCGCCAGCAGTGAGTTGGCATATGAGCAGTTCTTC,CASSELAYEQFF
TRBJ2-1,TRBD2,.,TRBV7-2,TGTGCCAGCAGCTTATTAGCGGGGGCCTACAATGAGCAGTTCTTC,CASSLLAGAYNEQFF
TRBJ2-1,.,few,TRBV4-1,TGCGCCAGCAGCCAAGATCCCCTAGCCAATGAGCAGTTCTTC,CASSQDPLANEQFF
TRBJ2-3,.,.,TRBV4-2,TGTGCCAGCAGCCAGGCCCCCGGAGCTCGACGCACGGATACGCAGTATTTT,CASSQAPGARRTDTQYF
TRBJ2-5,TRBD1,.,TRBV5-6,TGTGCCAGCAGCTTAGGGACAGTGGGAGAGGAGACCCAGTACTTC,CASSLGTVGEETQYF
TRBJ1-1,TRBD1,medium-sized,TRBV19,TGTGCCAGTAGTACGACAGGGGCCTACACTGAAGCTTTCTTT,CASSTTGAYTEAFF
TRBJ2-7,.,.,TRBV5-1,TGCGCCAGCAGCTTGGGTCCAGGGGCCTACGAGCAGTACTTC,CASSLGPGAYEQYF
TRBJ1-1,.,few,TRBV6-4,TGTGCCAGCAGTGCCGGGGACATGAACACTGAAGCTTTCTTT,CASSAGDMNTEAFF
TRBJ1-5,TRBD1,once,TRBV15,TGTGCCACCAGTCCGGGACAGGGGGCGACTCAGCCCCAGCATTTT,CATSPGQGATQPQHF
TRBJ2-4,.,.,TRBV4-3,TGCGCCAGCAGCCAAGATGCCATCCGGAAAAACATTCAGTACTTC,CASSQDAIRKNIQYF
TRBJ2-7,.,.,TRBV5-8,TGTGCCAGCAGCTTGTTTCAGGTCTCCCCCTACGAGCAGTACTTC,CASSLFQVSPYEQYF
TRBJ2-3,TRBD1,.,TRBV4-3,TGCGCCAGCAGCCAACAGACAGGGTCGGAACAAACCACAGATACGCAGTATTTT,CASSQQTGSEQTTDTQYF
TRBJ1-2,TRBD1,.,TRBV10-3,TGTGCCATCTTTGACGGACAGGGTAGGGATGGCTACACCTTC,CAIFDGQGRDGYTF